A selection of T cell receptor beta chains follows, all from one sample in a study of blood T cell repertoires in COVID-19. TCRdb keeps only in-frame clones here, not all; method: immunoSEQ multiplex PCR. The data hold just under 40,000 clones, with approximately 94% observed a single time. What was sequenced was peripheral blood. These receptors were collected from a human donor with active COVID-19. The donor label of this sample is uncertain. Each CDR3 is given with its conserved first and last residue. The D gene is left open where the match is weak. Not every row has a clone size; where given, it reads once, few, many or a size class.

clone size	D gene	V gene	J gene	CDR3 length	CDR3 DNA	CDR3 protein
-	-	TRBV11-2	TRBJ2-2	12	TGTGCCAGCAGGCTAGCGACCGGGGAGCTGTTTTTT	CASRLATGELFF
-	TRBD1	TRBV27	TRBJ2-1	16	TGTGCCAGCAGTTCCCTCGGACAGGGAGCTGGAAATGAGCAGTTCTTC	CASSSLGQGAGNEQFF
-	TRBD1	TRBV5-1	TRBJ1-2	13	TGCGCCAGCAGCGTGACAGGGGATCTTGGCTACACCTTC	CASSVTGDLGYTF
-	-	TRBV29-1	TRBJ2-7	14	TGCAGCGTTGAAGATCCTCGGGTCAACTACGAGCAGTACTTC	CSVEDPRVNYEQYF
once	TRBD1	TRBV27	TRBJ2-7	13	TGTGCCAGCCAGGACAGGGAGTCCTACGAGCAGTACTTC	CASQDRESYEQYF
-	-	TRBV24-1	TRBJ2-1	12	TGTGCCACCAGTGCCACGCGGCATGAGCAGTTCTTC	CATSATRHEQFF
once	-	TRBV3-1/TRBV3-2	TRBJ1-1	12	TGTGCCAGCGGACAGACTAACACTGAAGCTTTCTTT	CASGQTNTEAFF
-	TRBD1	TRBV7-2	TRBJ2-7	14	TGTGCCAGCAGCTCCCGGGACAGCTTCTACGAGCAGTACTTC	CASSSRDSFYEQYF
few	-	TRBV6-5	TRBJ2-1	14	TGTGCCAGCACACCCGCCAGGCTAGCGCATGAGCAGTTCTTC	CASTPARLAHEQFF
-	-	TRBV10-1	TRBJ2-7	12	TGCGCCAGCAGTGAGTCCCGCTACGAGCAGTACTTC	CASSESRYEQYF
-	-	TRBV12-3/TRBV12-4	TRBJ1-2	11	TGTGCCAGCAGCCAGGGGAGCGGCTACACCTTC	CASSQGSGYTF
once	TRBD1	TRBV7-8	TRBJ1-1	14	TGTGCCAGCAGCGCCGAGGGGGCCAACACTGAAGCTTTCTTT	CASSAEGANTEAFF
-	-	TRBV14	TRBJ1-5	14	TGTGCCAGCAGCCAAACGGGAATGGATCAGCCCCAGCATTTT	CASSQTGMDQPQHF
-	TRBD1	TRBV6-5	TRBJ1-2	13	TGTGCCAGCAGTAGCCGGGACAGGGATGGCTACACCTTC	CASSSRDRDGYTF
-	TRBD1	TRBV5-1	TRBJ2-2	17	TGCGCCAGCAGTCAGGACAGGGGGCGGTCGAACACCGGGGAGCTGTTTTTT	CASSQDRGRSNTGELFF
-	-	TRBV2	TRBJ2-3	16	TGTGCCAGCAGTGTCGCGGGAATGACAGTTGGAGATACGCAGTATTTT	CASSVAGMTVGDTQYF
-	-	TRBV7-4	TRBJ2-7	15	TGTAACTACCCTACAGCGGGACAGGTAAACTACGAGCAGTACTTC	CNYPTAGQVNYEQYF
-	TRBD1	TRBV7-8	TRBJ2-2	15	TGTGCCAGCAGCTTACCCCAGGGGGCTGCCGGGGAGCTGTTTTTT	CASSLPQGAAGELFF
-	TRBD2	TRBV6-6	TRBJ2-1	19	TGTGCCAGCAGTCCTCGGTGGGGAAGTATACGGGAGGAAGGCAATGAGCAGTTCTTC	CASSPRWGSIREEGNEQFF
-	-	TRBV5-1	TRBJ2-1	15	TGCGCCAGCAGGGGGAATACAGGGACCTACAATGAGCAGTTCTTC	CASRGNTGTYNEQFF
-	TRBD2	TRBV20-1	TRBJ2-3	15	TGCAGTGCTAGTACGACTAGCGGGAGCCCAGATACGCAGTATTTT	CSASTTSGSPDTQYF
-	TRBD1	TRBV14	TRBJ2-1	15	TGTGCCAGCAGCCCTGGGACAGGTGTGATCGATGAGCAGTTCTTC	CASSPGTGVIDEQFF
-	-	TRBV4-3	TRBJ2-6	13	TGCGCCAGCAGCCTCGGGGTAGCCAACGTCCTGACTTTC	CASSLGVANVLTF
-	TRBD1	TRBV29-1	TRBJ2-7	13	TGCAGCGTTCCGGGACAGGGGTCCTACGAGCAGTACTTC	CSVPGQGSYEQYF
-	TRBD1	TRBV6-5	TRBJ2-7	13	TGTGCCGGGGTGACAGGGGGCTCCTACGAGCAGTACTTC	CAGVTGGSYEQYF
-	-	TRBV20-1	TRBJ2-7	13	TGCAGTGCTAGTATCCCGGGAGTCTACGAGCAGTACTTC	CSASIPGVYEQYF
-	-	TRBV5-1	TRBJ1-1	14	TGCGCCAGCAGCTTGGAGCCGAGTAACACTGAAGCTTTCTTT	CASSLEPSNTEAFF
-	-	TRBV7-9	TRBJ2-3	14	TGTGCCAGCAGCTTAGAGCAGGTCCCAGATACGCAGTATTTT	CASSLEQVPDTQYF
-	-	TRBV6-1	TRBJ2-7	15	TGTGCCAGCAGTGAAGCGGGGGCAGGGGCGTCCGAGCAGTACTTC	CASSEAGAGASEQYF
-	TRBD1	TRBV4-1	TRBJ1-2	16	TGCGCCAGCAGCCACCATAGACAGGGGGCGGAAGATGGCTACACCTTC	CASSHHRQGAEDGYTF
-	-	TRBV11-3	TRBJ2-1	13	TGTGCCAGCAGCTTACAGTGGTCGAATGAGCAGTTCTTC	CASSLQWSNEQFF
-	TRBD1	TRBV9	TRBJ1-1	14	TGTGCCAGCAGCGTGGGACAGGGCAGCGATGAAGCTTTCTTT	CASSVGQGSDEAFF
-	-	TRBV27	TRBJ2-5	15	TGTGCCAGCAGTTTAGAAGCGACTAGGGGAGAGACCCAGTACTTC	CASSLEATRGETQYF
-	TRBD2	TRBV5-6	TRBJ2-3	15	TGTGCCAGCAGCTTGGTACTAGCGGGCACAGATACGCAGTATTTT	CASSLVLAGTDTQYF
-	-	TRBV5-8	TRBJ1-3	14	TGTGCCAGCAAACCAGGGAACTCTGGAAACACCATATATTTT	CASKPGNSGNTIYF
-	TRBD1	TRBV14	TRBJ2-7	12	TGTGCCAGCAGCCTAACAGGGGGCGAGCAGTACTTC	CASSLTGGEQYF
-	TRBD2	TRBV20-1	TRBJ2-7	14	TGCAGTACTCGTGACGGGACTAGCGACGACGAGCAGTACTTC	CSTRDGTSDDEQYF
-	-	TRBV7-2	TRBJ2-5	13	TGTGCCAGCAGCGGACCCAGGGGCGAGACCCAGTACTTC	CASSGPRGETQYF
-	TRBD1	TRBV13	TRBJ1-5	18	TGTGCCAGCAGCCCCCGGGACAGGGCATCTTTGGGCAATCAGCCCCAGCATTTT	CASSPRDRASLGNQPQHF
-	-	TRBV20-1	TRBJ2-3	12	TGCAGTGCTAGTTCAGGCGCAGATACGCAGTATTTT	CSASSGADTQYF
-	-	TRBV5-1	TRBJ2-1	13	TGCGCCAGCAGCTTGGGCGACAGGAATGAGCAGTTCTTC	CASSLGDRNEQFF
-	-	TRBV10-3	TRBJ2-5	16	TGTGCCATCGGATTGGGTATGGGGGAGGCACAAGAGACCCAGTACTTC	CAIGLGMGEAQETQYF
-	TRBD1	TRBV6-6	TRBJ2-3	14	TGTGCCAGCAGTAACAGACAGGGTCCAGATACGCAGTATTTT	CASSNRQGPDTQYF